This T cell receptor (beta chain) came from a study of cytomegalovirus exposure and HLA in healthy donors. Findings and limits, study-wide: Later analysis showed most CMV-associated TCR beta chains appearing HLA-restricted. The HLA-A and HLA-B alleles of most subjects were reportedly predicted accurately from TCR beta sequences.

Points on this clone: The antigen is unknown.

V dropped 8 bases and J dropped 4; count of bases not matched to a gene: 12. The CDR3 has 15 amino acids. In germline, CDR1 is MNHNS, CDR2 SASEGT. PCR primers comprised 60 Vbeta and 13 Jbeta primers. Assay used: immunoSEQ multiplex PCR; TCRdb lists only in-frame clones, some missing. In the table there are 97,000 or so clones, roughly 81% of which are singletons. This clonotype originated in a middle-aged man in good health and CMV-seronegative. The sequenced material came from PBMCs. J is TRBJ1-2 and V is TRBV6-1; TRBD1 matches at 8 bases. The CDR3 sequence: CASLSRQGKFYGYTF. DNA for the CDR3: TGTGCCAGCCTTAGCCGACAGGGGAAATTCTATGGCTACACCTTC.